The clone carrying this T cell receptor (beta chain) has a single count. Unmatched junction bases numbered 5, after V lost 1 base and J lost 2 bases. Germline V gene lookup returns CDR1 SGHRS and CDR2 YFSETQ. The length of the CDR3 is 15 residues. Authors' analysis steps: Estimation of nucleated cell counts relied on the amplification of reference gene primers. Profiling relied on immunoSEQ multiplex PCR, and the TCRdb table lists in-frame clones only, not all of them. D and trimming come from the DNA, and the V and J calls and clone size come from that table. Among a few hundred thousand clones listed, about 88% were seen once. The data derive from a study of blood T cell repertoires in COVID-19. Study context: There were acute and convalescent COVID-19 samples, and they came from the United States, Italy and Spain. Sample material is recorded as cDNA or gDNA derived from T cells, B-cell-depleted T cells, or PBMCs.

This receptor was taken from a human donor in a cohort sampled during active COVID-19. Source material: peripheral blood. This sequence joins TRBV5-1 and TRBJ2-7; 8 bases agree with TRBD2. Here the CDR3 reads CASSLRAGETYEQYF. The CDR3 DNA reads as TGCGCCAGCAGCTTGAGAGCGGGAGAGACCTACGAGCAGTACTTC.